This TCR beta chain was retrieved from a study of neurological immune-mediated disorders. Study-level results: The most TCR clonal expansion was seen in HTLV-1-associated myelopathy, and the least was seen in multiple sclerosis, which fell below healthy controls.

The cDNA was synthesized by 5'RACE incorporating 10-nucleotide random UMIs. Per sequencing run, 15-18 subjects together gave over 160 million TCR-beta sequences. Via MiXCR, TCRdb re-called the 5' RACE reads, giving one row per CDR3 protein. This sample has around 33,000 distinct CDR3 sequences; roughly 23% occur once, and the top ten carry just under 30%. Sorted libraries drew on some 910,000 CD4+ or CD8+ T cells. The CDR3 sequence is 12 residues long. The germline V gene encodes CDR1 DFQATT and CDR2 SNEGSKA (reference sequence). Trimming took off 7 bases at V and 0 bases at J, with 9 bases between the two ends. In its sample, this clonotype was seen many times. As yet, its antigen is unknown.

This sequence joins TRBV20-1 and TRBJ1-1; D not certain. The sequence derives from a man in his fifties with HTLV-1-associated myelopathy (HAM/TSP). The specimen was CD4+ T cells from blood. For the CDR3, the DNA is TGCAGTGTAACATGGTTGAACACTGAAGCTTTCTTT. Its protein product is CSVTWLNTEAFF.